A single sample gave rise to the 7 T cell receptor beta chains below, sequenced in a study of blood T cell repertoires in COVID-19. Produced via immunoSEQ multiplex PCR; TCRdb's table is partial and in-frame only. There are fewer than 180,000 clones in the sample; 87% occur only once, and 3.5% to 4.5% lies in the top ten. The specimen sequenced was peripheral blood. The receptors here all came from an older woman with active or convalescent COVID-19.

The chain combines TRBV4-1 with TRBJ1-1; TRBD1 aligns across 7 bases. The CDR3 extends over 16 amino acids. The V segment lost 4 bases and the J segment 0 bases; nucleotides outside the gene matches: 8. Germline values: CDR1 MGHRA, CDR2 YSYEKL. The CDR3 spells CASSPTWTGLNTEAFF. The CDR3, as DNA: TGCGCCAGCAGCCCCACCTGGACAGGCCTGAACACTGAAGCTTTCTTT.

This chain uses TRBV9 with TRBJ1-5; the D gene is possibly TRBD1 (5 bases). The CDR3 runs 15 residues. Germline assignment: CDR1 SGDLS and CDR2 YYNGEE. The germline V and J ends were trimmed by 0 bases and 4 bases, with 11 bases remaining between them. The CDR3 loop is CASSVGGGANQPQHF. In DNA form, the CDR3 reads TGTGCCAGCAGCGTAGGCGGGGGAGCAAATCAGCCCCAGCATTTT.

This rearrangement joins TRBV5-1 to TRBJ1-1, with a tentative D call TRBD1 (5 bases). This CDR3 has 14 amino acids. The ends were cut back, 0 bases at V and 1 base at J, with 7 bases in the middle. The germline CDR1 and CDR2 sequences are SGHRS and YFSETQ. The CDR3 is CASSLVGGNTEAFF. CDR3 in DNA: TGCGCCAGCAGCTTGGTGGGGGGGAACACTGAAGCTTTCTTT.

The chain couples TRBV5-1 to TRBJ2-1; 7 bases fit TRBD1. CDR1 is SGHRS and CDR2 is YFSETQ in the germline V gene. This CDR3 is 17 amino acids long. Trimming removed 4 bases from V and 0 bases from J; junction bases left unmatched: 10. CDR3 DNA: TGCGCCAGCAGCCCCCCCGTGACAGGGAACTCCTACAATGAGCAGTTCTTC. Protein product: CASSPPVTGNSYNEQFF.

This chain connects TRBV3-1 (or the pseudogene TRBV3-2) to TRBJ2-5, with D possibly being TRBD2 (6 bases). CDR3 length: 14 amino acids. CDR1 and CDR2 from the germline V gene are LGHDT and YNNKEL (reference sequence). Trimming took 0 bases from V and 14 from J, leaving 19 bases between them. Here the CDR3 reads CASSQELGGRASYF. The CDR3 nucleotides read TGTGCCAGCAGCCAAGAACTCGGGGGTCGAGCCTCTTACTTC.

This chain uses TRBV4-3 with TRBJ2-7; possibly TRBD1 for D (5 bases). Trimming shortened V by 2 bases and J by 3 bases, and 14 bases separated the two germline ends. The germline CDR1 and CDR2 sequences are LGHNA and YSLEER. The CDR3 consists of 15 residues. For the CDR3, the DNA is TGCGCCAGCAGCCAATTGTTCAGGCAGGGCTACGAGCAGTACTTC. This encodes CASSQLFRQGYEQYF.

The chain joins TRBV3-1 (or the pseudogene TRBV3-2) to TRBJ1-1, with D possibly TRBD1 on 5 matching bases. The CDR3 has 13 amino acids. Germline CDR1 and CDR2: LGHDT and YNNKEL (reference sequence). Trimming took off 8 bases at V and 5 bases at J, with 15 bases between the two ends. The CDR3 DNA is TGTGCCAGCTCCCCCAGGGTCCGTACTGAAGCTTTCTTT. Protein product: CASSPRVRTEAFF.